Shown below are 21 T cell receptor beta chains from a single sample sequenced in a study of identifying expanded T cells in peripheral blood (dated by TCRdb to between 2017 and 2020). Library generation was performed with the immunoSEQ multiplex PCR assay. Sourced from immuneACCESS, this table was stored by TCRdb with only in-frame sequences that have V and J called. A share of the clones is absent; for the studies checked, an unresolved V gene accounts for under half, and the remainder has no known explanation. The sample includes more than 50,000 clones, with about four fifths observed a single time. About 20% of the sample is in the top ten clones. The sequencing sample was made of blood. The receptors derive from a person aged 18-69 years in good health.

The gene calls are TRBV11-3 and TRBJ2-2; D may be TRBD2 (6 bases). V was clipped by 4 bases and J by 6 bases, with 15 bases between them. This CDR3 region has 15 residues. Germline V gene lookup returns CDR1 SGHNT and CDR2 YENEEA. This CDR3 is CASSSGLSGPGELFF. In nucleotides, the CDR3 is TGTGCCAGCAGCTCGGGACTCAGCGGTCCCGGGGAGCTGTTTTTT.

The chain employs TRBV27 and TRBJ2-7; no clear D gene. Germline CDR1 MNHEY, CDR2 SMNVEV (reference sequence). The CDR3 has 12 residues. Trimming pared 2 bases from V and 3 bases from J, leaving 5 bases between. CDR3 sequence reads: CASSLGVYEQYV. In nucleotides, the CDR3 is TGTGCCAGCAGTTTAGGGGTCTACGAGCAGTACGTC.

The rearrangement uses TRBV7-2 and TRBJ2-3; TRBD1 aligns across 10 bases. Germline assignment: CDR1 SGHTA and CDR2 FQGNSA. This CDR3 has 14 amino acids. V lost 6 bases to trimming and J lost 3 bases; unmatched junction nucleotides: 3. CDR3 sequence (DNA): TGTGCCAGCAGGTGGGGACAGGGGACAGATACGCAGTATTTT. Amino acid sequence: CASRWGQGTDTQYF. The entire variable domain, with the rest obtained from reference TRBV7-2 and TRBJ2-3, is as follows: GAGVSQSPSNKVTEKGKDVELRCDPISGHTALYWYRQSLGQGLEFLIYFQGNSAPDKSGLPSDRFSAERTGGSVSTLTIQRTQQEDSAVYLCASRWGQGTDTQYFGPGTRLTVL.

V gene TRBV5-8 combines with J gene TRBJ2-2, with 7 bases fitting TRBD1. In germline, CDR1 is SGHTS, CDR2 YDEGEE. The J segment lost 1 base and the V segment lost 5 bases, leaving 8 bases of the junction unmatched. This CDR3 is built from 16 residues. CDR3: CASRPRQGQNTGELFF. In DNA, the CDR3 is TGTGCCAGCAGGCCCAGACAGGGTCAGAACACCGGGGAGCTGTTTTTT.

The chain has TRBV2 and TRBJ2-6, with a weak D call TRBD2 (5 bases). The V gene lost 3 bases and the J gene lost 0 bases, with 9 bases spanning the gap. Germline V gives CDR1 SNHLY, CDR2 FYNNEI. The CDR3 has 16 residues. DNA for the CDR3: TGTGCCAGCAGTGATCGGGAACCCTCTGGGGCCAACGTCCTGACTTTC. Translating it yields CASSDREPSGANVLTF.

The rearrangement uses TRBV15 and TRBJ1-2, with TRBD1 identical over 12 bases. With V trimmed by 0 bases and J by 4 bases, 6 bases remained unmatched. This CDR3 has 17 residues. Germline CDR1 LNHNV, CDR2 YYDKDF (reference sequence). CDR3 in amino acids: CATSRDLGDRGPYGYTF. The CDR3 nucleotides are TGTGCCACCAGCAGAGATCTGGGGGACAGGGGGCCCTATGGCTACACCTTC.

The chain combines TRBV19 with TRBJ2-1; D may be TRBD1 (5 bases). Germline lookup yields CDR1 LNHDA and CDR2 SQIVND (reference sequence). This CDR3 is 15 amino acids long. The V end was cut by 1 base, the J end by 4 bases, with 11 bases between. CDR3 DNA: TGTGCCAGTAGTATAGCAGGGCCGACTTACAATGAGCAGTTCTTC. This codes for CASSIAGPTYNEQFF. Full variable domain (missing parts from reference TRBV19 and TRBJ2-1): DGGITQSPKYLFRKEGQNVTLSCEQNLNHDAMYWYRQDPGQGLRLIYYSQIVNDFQKGDIAEGYSVSREKKESFPLTVTSAQKNPTAFYLCASSIAGPTYNEQFFGPGTRLTVL.

This clone was picked up one time. This chain uses TRBV23-1 with TRBJ1-5; no firm D call. TRBV23-1 is an ORF, with its function uncertain. V was shortened by 3 bases and J by 3 bases, with 18 bases between the two germline ends. The CDR3 has 17 amino acids. The CDR3 region has the DNA TGCGCCAGCAGTCATTGCCAGGCCGACTGGATCAATCAGCCCCAGCATTTT. It translates to CASSHCQADWINQPQHF.

This chain joins TRBV6-5 and TRBJ1-1; D is unclear. Germline CDR1 MNHEY, CDR2 SVGAGI. V was cut by 2 bases and J by 4 bases, with 11 bases left in between. The CDR3 length is 14 residues. CDR3 sequence reads: CASSYGRPGTEAFF. The DNA for the CDR3 is TGTGCCAGCAGTTACGGTCGGCCAGGCACTGAAGCTTTCTTT.

As regards this clone: Mismatch with germline at one junction end may stem from a read error. The same CDR3 arises from other DNA sequences in this sample as well. The chain uses TRBV5-8 and TRBJ1-1; D remains unclear. There are 13 residues in the CDR3. CDR1 and CDR2 (germline): SGHTS, YDEGEE. CDR3 in amino acids: CASSLAAGTEAFF. In DNA form, the CDR3 reads TGTGCCAGCAGCTTGGCGGCGGGCACTGAAGCCTTCTTT.

The rearrangement uses TRBV6-1 and TRBJ2-1; TRBD1 matches at 8 bases. CDR3 length equals 15 residues. Germline-derived CDR1 and CDR2 are MNHNS and SASEGT. J was trimmed by 2 bases and V by 6 bases; bases with no gene match: 6. The chain's CDR3 is CASRADRGAYNEQFF. For the CDR3, the DNA is TGTGCCAGCAGGGCTGACAGGGGCGCCTACAATGAGCAGTTCTTC.

Notes on this clone: Relative to the germline gene, one junction end is altered; a read error may explain this. The chain carries TRBV4-1 and TRBJ2-7; D not certain. There are 8 residues in the CDR3. From germline, CDR1 is MGHRA and CDR2 YSYEKL. In nucleotides, the CDR3 is TGTGCCAGCAGGAAGGAGTACTTC. Its translation: CASRKEYF.

The rearrangement uses TRBV6-1 and TRBJ1-5; D may be TRBD1 (5 bases). The CDR3 contains 14 residues. The V end lost 8 bases, the J end lost 3 bases, and 14 bases lay between the germline ends. Germline V lookup: CDR1 MNHNS, CDR2 SASEGT. CDR3: CASRGGTVNQPQHF. The CDR3, as DNA: TGTGCCAGCCGGGGGGGGACGGTCAATCAGCCCCAGCATTTT.

Here the CDR3 DNA reads TGCGCCAGCAGCGTGGACAGTATGGAGACCCAGTACTTC. It codes for CASSVDSMETQYF. The chain links TRBV5-1 to TRBJ2-5, with D perhaps TRBD1 (6 bases). Trimming shortened V by 4 bases and J by 5 bases, and 12 bases separated the two germline ends. Germline CDR1 and CDR2: SGHRS and YFSETQ. The CDR3 runs to 13 residues.

This chain connects TRBV14 to TRBJ2-1, with unresolved D. Germline V CDR1 and CDR2: SGHDN, FVKESK. V lost 4 bases and J lost 1, with 11 bases in between. This CDR3 is built from 15 residues. The chain's CDR3 is CASSPTSQSYNEQFF. The CDR3 region has the DNA TGTGCCAGCAGCCCGACAAGCCAGTCCTACAATGAGCAGTTCTTC.

This clone was seen only once. The CDR3 nucleotides read TGTGCCAGCAGCTTGCGGCCGGGCACAGATACGCAGTATTTT. Encoded protein: CASSLRPGTDTQYF. This rearrangement joins TRBV5-6 to TRBJ2-3; no clear D. CDR3 length: 14 residues. V lost 1 base, J lost 1 base, and 7 bases lay in between. CDR1 and CDR2 (germline): SGHDT, YYEEEE. Looking up the rest from reference TRBV5-6 and TRBJ2-3 gives the full variable domain: DAGVTQSPTHLIKTRGQQVTLRCSPKSGHDTVSWYQQALGQGPQFIFQYYEEEERQRGNFPDRFSGHQFPNYSSELNVNALLLGDSALYLCASSLRPGTDTQYFGPGTRLTVL.

The CDR3 sequence: CASSPRTNTLNTEAFF. The CDR3 DNA reads TGTGCCAGCAGTCCTAGAACGAATACCTTGAACACTGAAGCTTTCTTT. V and J are TRBV7-2 and TRBJ1-1, with D unresolved. The V gene's germline CDR1 is SGHTA and CDR2 FQGNSA. The CDR3 is made up of 16 amino acids. Trimming pared 6 bases from V and 0 bases from J, leaving 17 bases between.

The chain is built from TRBV4-2 and TRBJ2-1; tentative D call: TRBD1 (6 bases). CDR1 and CDR2 from the germline V gene are LGHNA and YNFKEQ. CDR3 length equals 16 residues. Trimming stripped 1 base from V and 4 bases from J, with 14 bases between. The CDR3 here is CASSQGGGGQYNEQFF. CDR3 DNA: TGTGCCAGCAGCCAAGGGGGTGGGGGCCAGTACAATGAGCAGTTCTTC.

The chain recombines TRBV20-1 with TRBJ2-5; D is ambiguous. CDR1 and CDR2 (germline): DFQATT, SNEGSKA (reference sequence). There are 11 residues in the CDR3. V lost 4 bases to trimming and J lost 1 base, with 4 bases between them. The CDR3 bases are TGCAGTGCTACACGCCAAGAGACCCAGTACTTC. Translating gives CSATRQETQYF.

This rearrangement joins TRBV7-2 to TRBJ2-6; perhaps D is TRBD1 or TRBD2 (5 bases each). Germline lookup yields CDR1 SGHTA and CDR2 FQGNSA. Trimming took 5 bases from V and 4 from J, leaving 21 bases between them. This CDR3 has 18 amino acids. For the CDR3, the DNA is TGTGCCAGCAGCGTTTCAGGGACGAATCTGGGCGGGGCCAACGTCCTGACTTTC. This encodes CASSVSGTNLGGANVLTF.

The CDR3 region has the DNA TGTGCCAGCAGCCCTACCAGGACAGCTGGAAACACCATATATTTT. It encodes CASSPTRTAGNTIYF. The chain combines TRBV7-9 with TRBJ1-3; a weak D match, TRBD1 (6 bases). V lost 5 bases and J lost 2, with 13 bases in between. Germline V gene sequence: CDR1 SEHNR, CDR2 FQNEAQ (reference sequence). The CDR3 is 15 residues long.